This TCR beta chain was identified in a study of blood T cells in healthy people across ages. Study as a whole: In model experiments, template switching was able to capture about one barcoded beta molecule for every two T cells that were present. Whole-study findings and limits: Calculation of diversity from one million T cells yielded estimates considered to be underestimates. Changes seen in expanded clonotypes were possibly confounded by donor CMV status left unknown.

Trimming cost V 1 base and J 8 bases, with 12 bases left between them. The CDR3 length is 14 residues. Germline CDR1 and CDR2: SGHTA and FQGNSA. A J-beta primer mix and a sample-barcoded 5' primer were used in a second PCR of roughly 7 to 12 cycles. TCRdb reprocessed the 5' RACE reads with MiXCR, giving one entry per CDR3 protein. The repertoire has about 1.4 million distinct CDR3 sequences, approximately 59% of them found once; the top ten carry roughly 6.3%. On this clonotype itself: Its target is unknown.

Researchers isolated at least 6 million PBMCs per sample. The chain links TRBV7-2 to TRBJ1-3; D is perhaps TRBD1 (5 bases). Sequenced: blood. The TCR was taken from a man between 18 and 35 years old in good health. The CDR3 reads CASSLEQGRDTIYF. CDR3 nucleotide sequence: TGTGCCAGCAGCTTAGAGCAGGGTCGGGACACCATATATTTT.